These 27 T cell receptor beta chains came from one sample sequenced in a study of Graves' ophthalmopathy and Graves' hyperthyroidism. As the template, RNA transcripts were used to amplify TCR beta CDR3 regions. The first-round RT-PCR employed HTBI primers together with the Qiagen OneStep RT-PCR kit. A multiplex PCR was then performed as the second round. Using its own MiXCR run on the multiplex PCR reads, TCRdb lists one record per CDR3 protein. Among about 640,000 distinct CDR3 sequences, more than 40% were seen once, and the ten largest hold roughly 3%. Sequencing was carried out using peripheral blood. The receptors stem from an adult man with Graves' ophthalmopathy.

This clonotype has at least ten counts. V usage is TRBV9 and J usage is TRBJ1-1; D might be TRBD1 (5 bases). CDR3 length: 13 amino acids. The V end lost 3 bases, the J end lost 1 base, and 7 bases lay between the germline ends. Germline loops: CDR1 SGDLS, CDR2 YYNGEE. The CDR3 DNA is TGTGCCAGCAGCGCCAGGGAGAACACTGAAGCTTTCTTT. Protein: CASSARENTEAFF.

Comments on this clonotype: Germline is not matched at one junction end, which may reflect a read error. This rearrangement joins TRBV5-5 to TRBJ1-1, with unresolved D. The CDR3 runs to 16 residues. Germline V gene data show CDR1 as SGHKS and CDR2 as YYEKEE (reference sequence). Here the CDR3 reads CASSFTGAHENTEAFF. The CDR3 nucleotides read TGCGCCAGCAGCTTTACGGGAGCCCACGAGAACACTGAAGCTTTCTTT.

CDR3 DNA: TGTGCCAGCAGCAATAGACAGGGGACTGAAGCTTTCTTT. It is translated as CASSNRQGTEAFF. J is TRBJ1-1 and V is TRBV6-5; 8 bases agree with TRBD1. Trimming removed 6 bases from V and 5 bases from J; junction bases left unmatched: 5. This CDR3 region has 13 residues. Germline V lookup: CDR1 MNHEY, CDR2 SVGAGI.

V and J are TRBV7-3 and TRBJ2-6; unclear D gene. Germline values: CDR1 SGHTA, CDR2 FQGTGA. The CDR3 is 14 residues long. Trimming removed 5 bases from V and 5 bases from J, with 10 bases in between. The CDR3 sequence: CASSKSGWANVLTF. The CDR3 coding sequence is TGTGCCAGCAGCAAAAGTGGGTGGGCCAACGTCCTGACTTTC.

The table lists this clonotype with many counts. The chain has TRBV6-5 and TRBJ1-1; TRBD1 is a possible D gene (6 bases). The CDR3 is 15 residues long. V gave up 5 bases and J gave up 3 bases, with 16 bases separating them. The germline V gene encodes CDR1 MNHEY and CDR2 SVGAGI. As DNA, the CDR3 is TGTGCCAGCAGTCAAACAGTCAAGGGGGACACTGAAGCTTTCTTT. It yields the protein CASSQTVKGDTEAFF.

Ten or more counts support this clonotype. J is TRBJ2-2 and V is TRBV10-3, with D uncertain. The germline V gene has CDR1 ENHRY and CDR2 SYGVKD. This CDR3 comprises 12 residues. Trimming took 4 bases from V and 6 from J, leaving 6 bases between them. CDR3 sequence: CAISAEAGELFF. The CDR3 nucleotides are TGTGCCATCAGTGCAGAGGCCGGGGAGCTGTTTTTT.

Only a few counts were recorded for this clonotype. The chain recombines TRBV20-1 with TRBJ1-1; D is perhaps TRBD1 (5 bases). The CDR3 sequence is 15 residues long. V lost 0 bases and J lost 1, with 12 bases in between. CDR1 and CDR2 (germline): DFQATT, SNEGSKA (reference sequence). For the CDR3, the DNA is TGCAGTGCTAGAGACTCGGACAAACCGAACACTGAAGCTTTCTTT. Amino acid sequence: CSARDSDKPNTEAFF.

With respect to this clonotype: At one boundary the junction diverges from the germline segment, which might be a read error. V and J are TRBV7-8 and TRBJ2-7; D remains ambiguous. Per germline, CDR1 SGHVS and CDR2 FQNEAQ. The CDR3 is 16 amino acids. The CDR3 is CASSQGLDWSSYEQYF. CDR3 nucleotide sequence: TGCGCCAGCAGCCAAGGTTTGGATTGGAGCTCCTACGAGCAGTACTTC. Based on the CDR3 plus reference TRBV7-8 and TRBJ2-7, the full variable domain is GAGVSQSPRYKVAKRGQDVALRCDPISGHVSLFWYQQALGQGPEFLTYFQNEAQLDKSGLPSDRFFAERPEGSVSTLKIQRTQQEDSAVYLCASSQGLDWSSYEQYFGPGTRLTVT.

The CDR3 reads CASSSVQGSGNTIYF. The DNA of the CDR3 is TGTGCCAGCAGCTCGGTACAGGGCTCTGGAAACACCATATATTTT. This chain uses TRBV13 with TRBJ1-3, with TRBD1 as a possible D gene (6 bases). CDR1 and CDR2 (germline): PRHDT, FYEKMQ (reference sequence). Trimming took 4 bases from V and 0 from J, leaving 10 bases between them. The CDR3 length is 15 residues.

This clonotype came up many times. J is TRBJ1-1 and V is TRBV7-3, with unresolved D. The CDR3 has 13 amino acids. V was shortened by 6 bases and J by 4 bases, with 12 bases between the two germline ends. CDR1 and CDR2 (germline): SGHTA, FQGTGA. Here the CDR3 reads CASRDPPSTEAFF. In DNA, the CDR3 is TGTGCCAGCAGGGATCCCCCGAGCACTGAAGCTTTCTTT.

The chain employs TRBV2 and TRBJ2-5; D unclear. The J call may be in error: the DNA end matches TRBJ2-1 better. The CDR3 consists of 13 residues. Germline CDR1 and CDR2: SNHLY and FYNNEI. The CDR3 DNA is TGTGCCAGCAGCGGTCCAGGCCGCAATGAGCAGTTCTTC. Its translation: CASSGPGRNEQFF.

This clonotype was observed at least ten times. This rearrangement joins TRBV25-1 to TRBJ1-2; D gene uncertain. CDR1 and CDR2 from the germline V gene are MGHDK and SYGVNS. Trimming shortened V by 2 bases and J by 4 bases, and 5 bases separated the two germline ends. The CDR3 totals 12 residues. CDR3 coding DNA: TGTGCCAGCAGTGAAACGGTCTATGGCTACACCTTC. It encodes CASSETVYGYTF.

This clonotype was picked up many times. The chain uses TRBV29-1 and TRBJ2-5; TRBD2 matches at 8 bases. This CDR3 spans 15 amino acids. V lost 3 bases and J lost 4; bases outside the gene matches: 10. The germline V gene has CDR1 SQVTM and CDR2 ANQGSEA. The CDR3, as DNA: TGCAGCGTTGAGGACCTGGGAGCGGGGGTAGAGACCCAGTACTTC. It specifies CSVEDLGAGVETQYF.

This clonotype was seen at least ten times. The V call is TRBV5-1, the J call TRBJ2-2; TRBD2 matches 7 bases. This CDR3 is 15 amino acids long. Germline V CDR1 and CDR2: SGHRS, YFSETQ. V gave up 2 bases and J gave up 1 base; unmatched junction bases: 2. The CDR3 region is CASSLAGMNTGELFF. CDR3 bases: TGCGCCAGCAGCTTAGCGGGGATGAACACCGGGGAGCTGTTTTTT.

Comments on this clonotype: A read error may produce the germline difference seen at one junction end. V is TRBV25-1 and J is TRBJ2-1; D uncertain. This CDR3 region has 11 residues. Per the germline V gene, CDR1 is MGHDK and CDR2 is SYGVNS. The CDR3 sequence: CASSEYKEQFF. CDR3 sequence (DNA): TGTGCCAGCAGTGAGTACAAGGAGCAGTTCTTC.

Notes on this clonotype: This is likely a read error, given that the CDR3 carries no conserved phenylalanine or tryptophan at its end. The rearrangement joins TRBV7-9 to TRBJ2-7, with 7 bases aligning to TRBD2. Germline trimming cut 6 bases from V and 7 bases from J; bases unmatched to any gene: 15. Germline-derived CDR1 and CDR2 are SEHNR and FQNEAQ (reference sequence). The CDR3 extends over 15 amino acids. The CDR3 region is CASSYTASGDPEQYL. The CDR3 DNA reads as TGTGCCAGCAGTTACACCGCTAGCGGTGACCCTGAGCAGTACCTC.

This clonotype was found a few times. J is TRBJ2-7 and V is TRBV12-3 or TRBV12-4; tentatively, D is TRBD1 (5 bases). This CDR3 is built from 14 residues. The V end lost 5 bases, the J end lost 2 bases, and 13 bases lay between the germline ends. The CDR3 protein is CASSTYRFTYEQYF. The CDR3 region has the DNA TGTGCCAGCAGTACCTACAGGTTTACCTACGAGCAGTACTTC.

There are many counts of this clonotype. The chain combines TRBV5-1 with TRBJ2-7; D unresolved. The CDR3 spans 14 residues. V lost 0 bases, J lost 2 bases, and 9 bases lay in between. Germline-derived CDR1 and CDR2 are SGHRS and YFSETQ. The CDR3 spells CASSLEVSTYEQYF. The CDR3, as DNA: TGCGCCAGCAGCTTGGAGGTCAGCACCTACGAGCAGTACTTC.

This clonotype was observed a few times. The chain is built from TRBV12-3 or TRBV12-4 and TRBJ1-2; D call uncertain. The CDR3 consists of 13 residues. V lost 7 bases and J lost 1, with 10 bases in between. The CDR3 sequence is CASTPAVNYGYTF. The CDR3, as DNA: TGTGCCAGCACCCCTGCTGTTAACTATGGCTACACCTTC.

This clonotype came up many times. J is TRBJ1-5 and V is TRBV19; TRBD1 is a possible D gene (5 bases). Trimming removed 3 bases at V and 1 base at J, with 7 bases between. CDR1 is LNHDA, CDR2 SQIVND, per germline (reference sequence). The length of the CDR3 is 14 residues. CDR3 in DNA: TGTGCCAGTAGTATTTGGGGCAGCAATCAGCCCCAGCATTTT. Translating it yields CASSIWGSNQPQHF.

This clonotype was seen ten or more times. V gene TRBV7-9 combines with J gene TRBJ1-2; 7 bases agree with TRBD1. V dropped 1 base and J dropped 3; count of bases not matched to a gene: 5. The CDR3 runs 15 residues. Germline CDR1 reads SEHNR; CDR2 reads FQNEAQ (reference sequence). The CDR3 DNA reads as TGTGCCAGCAGCTTAGGACAGGGAGGCGACTATGGCTACACCTTC. It is translated as CASSLGQGGDYGYTF.

In its sample, this clonotype was seen many times. The chain is built from TRBV19 and TRBJ2-7; TRBD2 might be the D (6 bases). Per germline, CDR1 LNHDA and CDR2 SQIVND (reference sequence). V lost 9 bases and J 2 bases, leaving 20 bases between the germline ends. The CDR3 runs 15 residues. The CDR3: CASSVRDLAPYEQYF. The CDR3 bases are TGTGCCAGCAGCGTCCGGGACTTGGCACCCTACGAGCAGTACTTC. Together with reference TRBV19 and TRBJ2-7, the CDR3 gives the full variable domain: DGGITQSPKYLFRKEGQNVTLSCEQNLNHDAMYWYRQDPGQGLRLIYYSQIVNDFQKGDIAEGYSVSREKKESFPLTVTSAQKNPTAFYLCASSVRDLAPYEQYFGPGTRLTVT.

This chain joins TRBV29-1 and TRBJ1-5; 8 bases line up with TRBD1. The CDR3 extends over 16 amino acids. Trimming took 2 bases from V and 0 from J; bases not matched to a gene: 6. Germline-derived CDR1 and CDR2 are SQVTM and ANQGSEA. The CDR3 here is CSVENRGDYSNQPQHF. CDR3 sequence (DNA): TGCAGCGTTGAAAACAGGGGGGACTATAGCAATCAGCCCCAGCATTTT.

This clonotype was seen at least ten times. This sequence joins TRBV7-9 and TRBJ2-7; the D gene could be TRBD1 or TRBD2 (5 bases each). Trimming cost V 5 bases and J 7 bases, with 18 bases left between them. The CDR3 spans 14 residues. Looked up from germline, CDR1 is SEHNR and CDR2 is FQNEAQ (reference sequence). The CDR3 is CASSLGTHPGEQYF. In nucleotides, the CDR3 is TGTGCCAGCAGCCTTGGGACCCATCCGGGGGAGCAGTACTTC.

This clonotype was picked up many times. V gene TRBV7-8 combines with J gene TRBJ1-4, with D possibly matching TRBD1 (5 bases). The V end was cut by 4 bases, the J end by 11 bases, with 14 bases between. This CDR3 has 13 amino acids. CDR1 is SGHVS and CDR2 is FQNEAQ in the germline V gene. The CDR3 bases are TGTGCCAGCAGCTCGACGGCGGGGGGGAAACTGTTTTTT. Its protein product is CASSSTAGGKLFF.

This clonotype was recorded only once. The chain has TRBV5-6 and TRBJ2-5, with D perhaps being TRBD1 or TRBD2 (6 bases each). The CDR3 length is 14 residues. Per the germline V gene, CDR1 is SGHDT and CDR2 is YYEEEE. The V end lost 1 base, the J end lost 9 bases, and 16 bases lay between the germline ends. CDR3 sequence (DNA): TGTGCCAGCAGCTTGCGGGACCGTGGGGGGCCCCAGTACTTC. As protein: CASSLRDRGGPQYF.

The V and J genes are TRBV25-1 and TRBJ1-4; perhaps TRBD1 as D (6 bases). The germline V gene encodes CDR1 MGHDK and CDR2 SYGVNS. The CDR3 has 16 amino acids. V lost 8 bases to trimming and J lost 0 bases, with 16 bases between them. In DNA form, the CDR3 reads TGTGCCAGCGGCGGTGTGTGGACAGCAACTAATGAAAAACTGTTTTTT. It is translated as CASGGVWTATNEKLFF.